This TCR beta chain was sequenced in a study of spatial heterogeneity in lung cancer. Overall study: Among detected sequences, beta-chain ones consistently exceeded alpha-chain ones in number.

This clonotype was seen a handful of times. Possible read error: a much larger clone is one base away. Each TCR cDNA molecule bore a unique molecular identifier. TCRdb analysed the 5' RACE reads with MiXCR anew, one entry per CDR3 protein. The profile shows approximately 2,500 distinct CDR3 sequences, approximately 2% of them singletons. Specified time point: sample taken at primary tumor resection. Samples came from approximately 65 TRACERx patients with untreated early-stage lung cancer. Whole RNA was taken from tumor, nontumor lung or frozen PBMC; it was then sequenced unsorted. The material sequenced was normal lung tissue next to the tumor, taken at surgery. The receptor was isolated from a male donor with early-stage non-small cell lung cancer.

CDR3 residues: CASSQDRGRNPYGDTF. CDR3 coding DNA: TGCGCCAGCAGCCAAGATAGGGGGCGAAACCCTTATGGCGACACCTTC. The genes are TRBV4-1 and TRBJ1-2; 7 positions match TRBD1. This CDR3 contains 16 residues. Germline assignment: CDR1 MGHRA and CDR2 YSYEKL.